This T cell receptor beta chain was identified during a study of blood T cell repertoires in COVID-19. The wider study: PBMCs, B-cell-depleted T cells, or T cells provided the cDNA or gDNA that made up the material.

In the original workflow: By means of reference gene primer amplification, nucleated cell counts were estimated. The protocol was immunoSEQ multiplex PCR, while the TCRdb copy is restricted to in-frame clones and leaves out a portion. The DNA gave D and trimming, while V, J and clone size come from that table. The sample records about 220,000 clones, about 78% being singletons. Germline CDR1 SGHAT, CDR2 FQNNGV. This CDR3 has 14 residues. Trimming cost V 5 bases and J 4 bases, with 14 bases left between them. This TCR was recovered from a woman in her 70s with acute or convalescent COVID-19. The specimen sequenced was peripheral blood. The chain couples TRBV11-2 to TRBJ1-2; a possible D gene is TRBD1 (5 bases). The CDR3 is CASSPIRAGYGYTF. CDR3 sequence (DNA): TGTGCCAGCAGCCCTATCAGGGCCGGCTATGGCTACACCTTC.